Shown below are 9 T cell receptor beta chains from a single sample sequenced in a study of regulatory T cells in long-lasting Graves disease. Researchers made TCR beta libraries by using iRepertoire HTBI primers and running Arm-PCR on CDR3 regions. From the multiplex PCR reads, TCRdb called clonotypes with MiXCR, one entry per CDR3 protein. In the table there are 700,000 or so distinct CDR3 sequences, 30% of which are singletons. Time point noted: persistent/refractory GD, antithyroid drugs over 5 years with positive TRAb. Isolated PBMC RNA provided the starting material for the TCR library. The sequencing here drew on peripheral blood mononuclear cells (PBMCs), taken when the disease was refractory, from a patient treated with antithyroid drugs. The receptor set was obtained from a female donor with Graves disease.

This clonotype was seen at least ten times. The rearrangement uses TRBV2 and TRBJ1-3; D uncertain. V was clipped by 0 bases and J by 3 bases, with 3 bases between them. The CDR3 is 13 amino acids. Germline CDR1 SNHLY, CDR2 FYNNEI. The CDR3 nucleotides are TGTGCCAGCAGTGAAGCTTTTGGAAACACCATATATTTT. The encoded protein is CASSEAFGNTIYF.

Remarks on this clonotype: This may arise from a read error, as a much more abundant clone is one base away. V is TRBV28 and J is TRBJ2-2, with D perhaps TRBD2 (5 bases). CDR1 is MDHEN and CDR2 is SYDVKM in the germline V gene. The CDR3 runs to 13 residues. CDR3 in amino acids: CATQRTNTGELLF. CDR3 DNA sequence: TGTGCCACCCAGCGAACGAACACCGGGGAGCTGCTTTTT.

The V and J genes are TRBV18 and TRBJ1-6; D gene uncertain. Trimming removed 3 bases at V and 4 bases at J, with 7 bases between. Looked up from germline, CDR1 is KGHSH and CDR2 is LQKENI. CDR3 length: 14 residues. The CDR3, as DNA: TGTGCCAGCTCACCCGTAGAGTATAATTCACCCCTCCACTTT. Translating it yields CASSPVEYNSPLHF.

This chain links TRBV6-1 with TRBJ2-1; no reliable D call. Between the trimmed V and J ends, which lost 10 bases and 6 bases, there was a span of 10 bases. This CDR3 has 11 amino acids. Looked up from germline, CDR1 is MNHNS and CDR2 is SASEGT. CDR3 sequence: CAIGLGNEQFF. DNA of the CDR3: TGTGCCATCGGTCTGGGCAATGAGCAGTTCTTC.

This clonotype came up a few times. The V and J genes are TRBV6-2 or TRBV6-3 and TRBJ2-7; 7 bases are shared with TRBD2. The junction had 11 bases not matched to a gene; V was cut back by 8 bases and J by 7 bases. CDR3 size: 13 residues. Germline V lookup: CDR1 MNHEY, CDR2 SVGEGT. The CDR3 DNA is TGTGCCAGCGGGGGGGGACGTCCTATAGAGCAGTACTTC. Its protein product is CASGGGRPIEQYF.

This clonotype was found a few times. The CDR3 region is CATSREVPGQGSYGYTF. The DNA of the CDR3 is TGTGCCACCAGCAGAGAAGTTCCGGGACAGGGAAGCTATGGCTACACCTTC. The V gene is TRBV15, the J gene TRBJ1-2; 9 bases agree with TRBD1. The J segment lost 4 bases and the V segment lost 0 bases, leaving 9 bases of the junction unmatched. In germline, CDR1 is LNHNV, CDR2 YYDKDF (reference sequence). The length of the CDR3 is 17 residues. Combining the CDR3 with reference TRBV15 and TRBJ1-2 gives the whole variable domain DAMVIQNPRYQVTQFGKPVTLSCSQTLNHNVMYWYQQKSSQAPKLLFHYYDKDFNNEADTPDNFQSRRPNTSFCFLDIRSPGLGDTAMYLCATSREVPGQGSYGYTFGSGTRLTVV.

The chain carries TRBV19 and TRBJ2-7; maybe TRBD1 (5 bases). This CDR3 contains 15 residues. V was shortened by 3 bases and J by 2 bases, with 14 bases between the two germline ends. Germline CDR1 is LNHDA and CDR2 is SQIVND (reference sequence). This CDR3 is CASSMSLGQTYEQYF. In DNA, the CDR3 is TGTGCCAGTAGTATGTCGTTGGGGCAGACCTACGAGCAGTACTTC.

This clonotype was detected ten times or more. The chain couples TRBV28 to TRBJ2-7, with 8 bases fitting TRBD1. Trimming took 3 bases from V and 4 from J; bases not matched to a gene: 11. CDR1 and CDR2 from the germline V gene are MDHEN and SYDVKM. The CDR3 consists of 16 residues. In nucleotides, the CDR3 is TGTGCCAGCAGTTTGGGTCCAGGGGGCTTTCGGTACGAGCAGTACTTC. The encoded protein is CASSLGPGGFRYEQYF.

This clonotype was found a few times. The chain recombines TRBV29-1 with TRBJ2-5; 12 positions match TRBD2. In germline, CDR1 is SQVTM, CDR2 ANQGSEA. V lost 4 bases, J lost 5 bases, and 11 bases stayed unmatched. The CDR3 covers 16 residues. In nucleotides, the CDR3 is TGCAGCGTTGGGGGTCTAGCGGGAGGGCCCGGTGAGACCCAGTACTTC. Protein product: CSVGGLAGGPGETQYF.